This T cell receptor (beta chain) was retrieved from a study of radiation and T cells in renal cell carcinoma. Background on the study: Nephrectomy followed 15 Gy stereotactic body radiation by 4 weeks.

The time point denotes: blood 2 weeks post-SBRT. Specified treatment: 15 Gy SBRT to primary tumor, nephrectomy 4 weeks later. Radiation-treated patients gave blood at baseline, week 2 and week 4. Trimming stripped 0 bases from V and 3 bases from J, with 6 bases between. Germline V gives CDR1 SGHAT, CDR2 FQDESV (reference sequence). The CDR3 is made up of 13 amino acids. Sequencing used immunoSEQ multiplex PCR; TCRdb keeps in-frame clones, though not all of them. The table shows roughly 130,000 clones, with 70% to 90% occurring only once. Remarks on this clone: Its antigen is not identified.

Study-level findings and limits: Without pretreatment biopsies, baseline tumor clonotype presence was undetermined.

The rearrangement links TRBV11-1 to TRBJ2-7; possible D gene TRBD2, 5 bases. The receptor comes from a woman aged 70-85 years with renal cell carcinoma. The sample here was blood, taken from a patient whose treatment included radiotherapy and nephrectomy. For the CDR3, the DNA is TGTGCCAGCAGCTTAGCGGGGAGCTACGAGCAGTACTTC. Its protein is CASSLAGSYEQYF.